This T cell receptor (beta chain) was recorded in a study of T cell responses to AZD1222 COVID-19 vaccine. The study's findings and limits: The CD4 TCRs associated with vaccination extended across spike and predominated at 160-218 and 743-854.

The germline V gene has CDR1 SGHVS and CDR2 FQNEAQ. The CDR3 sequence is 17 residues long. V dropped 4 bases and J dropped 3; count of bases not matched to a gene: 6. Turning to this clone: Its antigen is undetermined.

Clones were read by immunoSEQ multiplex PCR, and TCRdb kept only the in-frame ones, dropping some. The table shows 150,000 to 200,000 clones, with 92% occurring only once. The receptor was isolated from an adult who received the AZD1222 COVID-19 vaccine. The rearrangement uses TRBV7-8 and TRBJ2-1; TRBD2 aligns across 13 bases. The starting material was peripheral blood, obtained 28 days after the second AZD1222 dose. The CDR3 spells CASSSTSGGANYNEQFF. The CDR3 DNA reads TGTGCCAGCAGCTCTACTAGCGGGGGGGCCAACTACAATGAGCAGTTCTTC.